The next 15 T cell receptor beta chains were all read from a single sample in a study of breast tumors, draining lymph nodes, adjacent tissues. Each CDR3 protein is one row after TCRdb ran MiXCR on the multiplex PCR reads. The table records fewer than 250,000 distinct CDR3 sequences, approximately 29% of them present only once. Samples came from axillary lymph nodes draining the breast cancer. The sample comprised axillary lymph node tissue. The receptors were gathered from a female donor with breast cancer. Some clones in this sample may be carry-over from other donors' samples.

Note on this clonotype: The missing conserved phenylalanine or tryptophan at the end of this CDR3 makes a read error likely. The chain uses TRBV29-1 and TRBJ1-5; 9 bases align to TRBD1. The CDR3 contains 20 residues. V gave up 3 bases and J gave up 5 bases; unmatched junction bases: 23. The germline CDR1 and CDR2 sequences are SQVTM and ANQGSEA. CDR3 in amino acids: CSVDLRRGGKGQGLHQPQHS. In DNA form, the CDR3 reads TGCAGCGTTGACCTACGAAGAGGTGGAAAAGGACAGGGGCTTCATCAGCCCCAGCATTCT.

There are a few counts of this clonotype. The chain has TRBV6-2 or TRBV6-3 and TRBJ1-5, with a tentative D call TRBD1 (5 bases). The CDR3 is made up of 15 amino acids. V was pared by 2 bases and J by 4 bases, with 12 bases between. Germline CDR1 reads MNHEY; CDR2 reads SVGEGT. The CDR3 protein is CASSYEAGRNQPQHF. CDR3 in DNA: TGTGCCAGCAGTTACGAGGCAGGGAGAAATCAGCCCCAGCATTTT.

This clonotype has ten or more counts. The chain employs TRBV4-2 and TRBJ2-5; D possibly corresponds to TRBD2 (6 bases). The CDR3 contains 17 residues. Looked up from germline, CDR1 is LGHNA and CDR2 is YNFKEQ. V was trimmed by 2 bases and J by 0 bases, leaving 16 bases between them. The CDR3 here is CASSQNGASANQETQYF. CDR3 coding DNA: TGTGCCAGCAGCCAAAATGGGGCTAGCGCGAACCAAGAGACCCAGTACTTC.

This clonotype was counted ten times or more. The CDR3 loop is CASTYTERFRLRGSSTDTQYF. CDR3 coding DNA: TGTGCCAGCACTTATACTGAACGTTTCCGGTTAAGGGGCAGTAGCACAGATACGCAGTATTTT. The J gene is TRBJ2-3, the V gene TRBV7-8; perhaps TRBD1 as D (5 bases). The CDR3 runs to 21 residues. The germline V gene has CDR1 SGHVS and CDR2 FQNEAQ. Trimming shortened V by 7 bases and J by 0 bases, and 32 bases separated the two germline ends.

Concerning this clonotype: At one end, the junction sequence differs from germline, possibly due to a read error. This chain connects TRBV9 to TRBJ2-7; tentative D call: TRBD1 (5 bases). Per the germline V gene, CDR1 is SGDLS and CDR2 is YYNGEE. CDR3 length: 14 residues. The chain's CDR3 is CASSSTGHTYEQSF. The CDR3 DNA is TGTGCCAGCAGCTCAACAGGTCATACCTACGAGCAGTCCTTC.

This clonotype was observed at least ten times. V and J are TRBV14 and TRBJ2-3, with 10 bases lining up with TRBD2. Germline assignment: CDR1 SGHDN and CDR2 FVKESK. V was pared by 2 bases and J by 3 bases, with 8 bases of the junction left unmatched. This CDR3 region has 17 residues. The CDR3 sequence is CASSQYLLAGVTDTQYF. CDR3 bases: TGTGCCAGCAGCCAATATCTGCTAGCGGGAGTAACAGATACGCAGTATTTT.

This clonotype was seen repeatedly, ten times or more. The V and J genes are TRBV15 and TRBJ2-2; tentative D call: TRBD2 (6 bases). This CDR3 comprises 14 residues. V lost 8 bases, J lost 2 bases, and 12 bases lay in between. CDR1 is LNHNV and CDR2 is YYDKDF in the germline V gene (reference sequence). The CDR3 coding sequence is TGTGCCACCGGACGGAGGGAAAACACCGGGGAGCTGTTTTTT. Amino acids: CATGRRENTGELFF.

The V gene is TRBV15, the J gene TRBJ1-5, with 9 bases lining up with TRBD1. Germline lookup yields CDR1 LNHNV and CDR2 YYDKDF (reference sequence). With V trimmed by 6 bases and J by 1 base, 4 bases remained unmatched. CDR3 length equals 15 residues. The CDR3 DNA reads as TGTGCCACCAGGACAGGGGGGATGAGCAATCAGCCCCAGCATTTT. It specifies CATRTGGMSNQPQHF.

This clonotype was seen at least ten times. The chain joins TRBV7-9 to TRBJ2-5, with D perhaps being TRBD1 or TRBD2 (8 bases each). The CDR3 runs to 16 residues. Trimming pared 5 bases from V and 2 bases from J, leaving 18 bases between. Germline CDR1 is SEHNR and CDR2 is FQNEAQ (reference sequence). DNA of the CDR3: TGTGCCAGCAGCCGGGGGGGGGGGACAGGACAAGAGACCCAGTACTTC. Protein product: CASSRGGGTGQETQYF.

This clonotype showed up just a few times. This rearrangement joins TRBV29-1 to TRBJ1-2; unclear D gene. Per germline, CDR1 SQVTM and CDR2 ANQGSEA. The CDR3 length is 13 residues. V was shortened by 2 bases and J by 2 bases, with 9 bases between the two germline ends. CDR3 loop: CSVENAANYGYTF. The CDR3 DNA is TGCAGCGTTGAAAATGCAGCGAACTATGGCTACACCTTC.

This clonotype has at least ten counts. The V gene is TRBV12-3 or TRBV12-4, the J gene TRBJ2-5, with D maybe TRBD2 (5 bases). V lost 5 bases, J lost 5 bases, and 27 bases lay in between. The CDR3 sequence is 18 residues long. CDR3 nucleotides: TGTGCCAGCAGTCCTGGACTTCTATCTCGGCGAGAAAGGGAGACCCAGTACTTC. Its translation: CASSPGLLSRRERETQYF.

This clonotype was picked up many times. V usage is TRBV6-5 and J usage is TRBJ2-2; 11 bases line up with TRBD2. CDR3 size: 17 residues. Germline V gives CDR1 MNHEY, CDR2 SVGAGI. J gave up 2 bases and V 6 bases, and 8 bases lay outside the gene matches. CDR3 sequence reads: CASSRSGRAANTGELFF. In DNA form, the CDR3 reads TGTGCCAGCAGCCGTAGCGGGAGGGCCGCAAACACCGGGGAGCTGTTTTTT.

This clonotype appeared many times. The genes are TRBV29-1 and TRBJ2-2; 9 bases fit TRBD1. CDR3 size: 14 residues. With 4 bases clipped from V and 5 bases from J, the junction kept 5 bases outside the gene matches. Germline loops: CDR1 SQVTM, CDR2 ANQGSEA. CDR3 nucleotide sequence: TGCAGCGTTGCTCACAGGGGGCATACCGGGGAGCTGTTTTTT. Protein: CSVAHRGHTGELFF.

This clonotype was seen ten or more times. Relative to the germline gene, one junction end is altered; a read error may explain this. The CDR3 protein is CASSHSGVDNEKLFF. CDR3 nucleotides: TGTGCCAGCAGTCACTCCGGGGTCGATAATGAAAAACTGTTTTTT. This chain connects TRBV6-6 to TRBJ1-4; D ambiguous. Germline V gene lookup returns CDR1 MNHNY and CDR2 SVGAGI (reference sequence). The CDR3 loop spans 15 amino acids.

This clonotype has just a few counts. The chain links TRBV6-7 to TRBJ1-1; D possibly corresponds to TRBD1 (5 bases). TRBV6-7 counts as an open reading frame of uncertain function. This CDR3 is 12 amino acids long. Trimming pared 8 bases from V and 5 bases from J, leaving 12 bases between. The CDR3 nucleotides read TGTGCCAGCTTCAGGGTAAGGACTGAAGCTTTCTTT. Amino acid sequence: CASFRVRTEAFF.